The sequence of this T cell receptor (beta chain) was determined in a study of cytomegalovirus exposure and HLA in healthy donors. The overall study: The Caucasian-associated ancestry cluster held roughly 78% of around 380 genotyped donors. Overall study findings and caveats: The authors excluded some V segments, including TRBV6-2 and TRBV6-3, as indistinguishable. In a later analysis, HLA-associated TCR beta chains were more clonally expanded than equally common others. Cytomegalovirus-associated TCR beta chains were listed, numbering more than 150.

Note on this clone: What it binds is not known. The same CDR3 also results from other DNA sequences found in this sample.

Trimming shortened V by 0 bases and J by 1 base, and 8 bases separated the two germline ends. Germline CDR1 reads SGHRS; CDR2 reads YFSETQ. CDR3 size: 15 residues. Amplification used 60 Vbeta primers and 13 Jbeta primers. Method: immunoSEQ multiplex PCR; TCRdb's copy keeps in-frame clones and lacks some. The sample records fewer than 100,000 clones, about 80% being singletons. The TCR sequence derives from a man aged 55 to 70 in good health and CMV-seropositive. The sample consisted of PBMCs. The rearrangement links TRBV5-1 to TRBJ2-1, with D perhaps matching TRBD2 (5 bases). The CDR3 nucleotides are TGCGCCAGCAGCTTGGGAGGGAATTCCTACAATGAGCAGTTCTTC. It specifies CASSLGGNSYNEQFF. The whole variable domain, filled in from reference TRBV5-1 and TRBJ2-1, reads KAGVTQTPRYLIKTRGQQVTLSCSPISGHRSVSWYQQTPGQGLQFLFEYFSETQRNKGNFPGRFSGRQFSNSRSEMNVSTLELGDSALYLCASSLGGNSYNEQFFGPGTRLTVL.